The next 25 T cell receptor beta chains were all read from a single sample in a study of CD8 T cells in ankylosing spondylitis. TCRdb re-analysed the 5' RACE reads in MiXCR, keeping a single row per CDR3 protein. The table records about 250,000 distinct CDR3 sequences, over 15% of them present only once. Sequenced: blood, either unsorted or a sorted T cell fraction (not recorded which). Source of these receptors: a male donor with ankylosing spondylitis or in good health (not recorded which).

This clonotype has only a few counts. This rearrangement joins TRBV5-1 to TRBJ1-1; a possible D gene is TRBD1 (5 bases). Germline-derived CDR1 and CDR2 are SGHRS and YFSETQ. Trimming removed 4 bases at V and 5 bases at J, with 12 bases between. The CDR3 spans 13 residues. CDR3 region: CASSLNGGTEAFF. CDR3 bases: TGCGCCAGCAGCCTTAATGGGGGAACTGAAGCTTTCTTT.

This clonotype was seen ten or more times. The V call is TRBV28, the J call TRBJ2-7; no reliable D call. The CDR3 consists of 13 residues. Trimming left V 4 bases short and J 2 bases short, with 9 bases between. Germline values: CDR1 MDHEN, CDR2 SYDVKM. CDR3 sequence reads: CASSSTLTYEQYF. CDR3 nucleotide sequence: TGTGCCAGCAGTTCCACACTGACCTACGAGCAGTACTTC.

This clonotype was seen ten or more times. This CDR3 is CASSQDWGRLYEQFF. Here the CDR3 DNA reads TGCGCCAGCAGCCAAGATTGGGGCCGACTCTATGAGCAGTTCTTC. The gene calls are TRBV4-1 and TRBJ2-1, with a weak D call TRBD1 (5 bases). The CDR3 contains 15 residues. Trimming took off 0 bases at V and 8 bases at J, with 14 bases between the two ends. Germline V CDR1 and CDR2: MGHRA, YSYEKL.

V usage is TRBV7-9 and J usage is TRBJ2-7, with a possible D match to TRBD1 (5 bases). Deletions cut 0 bases from V and 3 bases from J, with 15 bases between. Germline CDR1 SEHNR, CDR2 FQNEAQ (reference sequence). This CDR3 is built from 16 residues. The CDR3 loop is CASSLATATVGYEQYF. The DNA for the CDR3 is TGTGCCAGCAGCTTAGCGACTGCGACAGTAGGCTACGAGCAGTACTTC.

This chain joins TRBV7-8 and TRBJ2-3, with 8 bases fitting TRBD2. The CDR3 runs to 15 residues. Germline CDR1 and CDR2: SGHVS and FQNEAQ. V lost 1 base to trimming and J lost 6 bases; unmatched junction nucleotides: 6. This CDR3 reads CASSLERLASDTQYF. CDR3 nucleotides: TGTGCCAGCAGCTTAGAGAGACTAGCGTCCGATACGCAGTATTTT.

CDR3 loop: CSAREVAIDYEQYF. For the CDR3, the DNA is TGCAGTGCTAGAGAGGTAGCGATTGACTACGAGCAGTACTTC. The V and J genes are TRBV20-1 and TRBJ2-7; D possibly corresponds to TRBD2 (5 bases). This CDR3 has 14 residues. Looked up from germline, CDR1 is DFQATT and CDR2 is SNEGSKA (reference sequence). V was cut by 0 bases and J by 3 bases, with 12 bases left in between.

This clonotype was observed many times. The CDR3 DNA follows: TGCAGTGCTAAGACTAGCGGGACCTACAATGAGCAGTTCTTC. Encoded protein: CSAKTSGTYNEQFF. The rearrangement links TRBV20-1 to TRBJ2-1; 11 bases are a match to TRBD2. The CDR3 consists of 14 residues. In germline, CDR1 is DFQATT, CDR2 SNEGSKA (reference sequence). After removal of 4 bases from V and 2 bases from J, the junction contained 1 base not matched to a gene.

This clonotype was picked up a small number of times. The gene calls are TRBV20-1 and TRBJ2-5, with TRBD2 matching 7 bases. Germline V lookup: CDR1 DFQATT, CDR2 SNEGSKA (reference sequence). This CDR3 has 14 residues. The V and J ends lost 0 bases and 5 bases, in that order; junction bases with no gene match: 6. The CDR3 nucleotides read TGCAGTGCTAGAGAGTATTCTAGCGGTGAGACCCAGTACTTC. Translating gives CSAREYSSGETQYF.

Concerning this clonotype: A single base separates this from a much larger clone, so it may be a read error. The V gene is TRBV9, the J gene TRBJ2-5; no definite D call. The length of the CDR3 is 13 residues. The V gene's germline CDR1 is SGDLS and CDR2 YYNGEE. The V and J ends lost 5 bases and 0 bases respectively, with 8 bases between them. The CDR3 spells CASRPAHQETQYF. The CDR3 DNA sequence: TGTGCCAGCAGGCCGGCCCACCAAGAGACCCAGTACTTC.

This sequence joins TRBV29-1 and TRBJ2-2; the D is unclear. V was trimmed by 6 bases and J by 4 bases, leaving 12 bases between them. CDR3 length: 13 residues. Germline values: CDR1 SQVTM, CDR2 ANQGSEA. The CDR3 is CSVGDMSTGELFF. CDR3 DNA sequence: TGCAGCGTAGGAGACATGAGCACCGGGGAGCTGTTTTTT.

This clonotype turned up a few times. This chain uses TRBV6-1 with TRBJ2-1; D possibly uses TRBD1 or TRBD2 (5 bases each). Per germline, CDR1 MNHNS and CDR2 SASEGT. The CDR3 has 15 residues. The germline V and J ends were trimmed by 6 bases and 0 bases, with 12 bases remaining between them. The CDR3 DNA reads TGTGCCAGCAGATCCGGGACGCACTCCTACAATGAGCAGTTCTTC. Translation gives CASRSGTHSYNEQFF.

There are many counts of this clonotype. The chain joins TRBV28 to TRBJ2-6, with D uncertain. V lost 6 bases and J lost 0, with 12 bases in between. The germline CDR1 and CDR2 sequences are MDHEN and SYDVKM. The CDR3 is made up of 16 amino acids. This CDR3 reads CASRNTLDSGANVLTF. The CDR3 bases are TGTGCCAGCAGGAACACACTTGACTCTGGGGCCAACGTCCTGACTTTC. The full variable domain, in which reference TRBV28 and TRBJ2-6 provide the parts outside the CDR3, is DVKVTQSSRYLVKRTGEKVFLECVQDMDHENMFWYRQDPGLGLRLIYFSYDVKMKEKGDIPEGYSVSREKKERFSLILESASTNQTSMYLCASRNTLDSGANVLTFGAGSRLTVL.

This clonotype was seen a handful of times. This sequence joins TRBV4-3 and TRBJ1-1; D is undetermined. The V and J ends lost 5 bases and 0 bases respectively, with 13 bases between them. CDR3 size: 15 residues. Germline values: CDR1 LGHNA, CDR2 YSLEER. The CDR3 nucleotides are TGCGCCAGCAGCGCAAGGAACTACTTGAACACTGAAGCTTTCTTT. This gives the protein CASSARNYLNTEAFF.

The J gene is TRBJ1-5, the V gene TRBV10-3, with unresolved D. The CDR3 has 13 amino acids. The V gene's germline CDR1 is ENHRY and CDR2 SYGVKD. V was cut by 8 bases and J by 11 bases, with 19 bases left in between. The CDR3 bases are TGTGCCATCGGTCCTCCTGAAGTTAGGACCCAGCATTTT. Its translation is CAIGPPEVRTQHF.

This clonotype was seen ten or more times. The chain couples TRBV29-1 to TRBJ2-3; no clear D. V was clipped by 8 bases and J by 2 bases, with 14 bases between them. Looked up from germline, CDR1 is SQVTM and CDR2 is ANQGSEA. The CDR3 spans 13 residues. CDR3 in DNA: TGCAGCATACTATCCTTTCCCACAGATACGCAGTATTTT. This sequence encodes CSILSFPTDTQYF.

This clonotype showed up just a few times. V usage is TRBV28 and J usage is TRBJ2-5; maybe TRBD1 (7 bases). V lost 7 bases, J lost 5 bases, and 17 bases lay in between. The length of the CDR3 is 14 residues. Germline V gene sequence: CDR1 MDHEN, CDR2 SYDVKM. The CDR3 spells CASKKDRDWETQYF. As DNA, the CDR3 is TGTGCCAGCAAAAAAGACAGGGACTGGGAGACCCAGTACTTC.

This clonotype was counted between two and nine times. The V gene is TRBV6-1, the J gene TRBJ2-3; TRBD2 matches 9 bases. Per the germline V gene, CDR1 is MNHNS and CDR2 is SASEGT. The length of the CDR3 is 16 residues. The junction had 7 bases not matched to a gene; V was cut back by 5 bases and J by 1 base. CDR3 sequence (DNA): TGTGCCAGCAGTCTCGTGGCTAGCGGGGGCACAGATACGCAGTATTTT. Translation: CASSLVASGGTDTQYF.

The V and J genes are TRBV7-2 and TRBJ2-2; D not certain. This CDR3 has 12 residues. Germline V gene sequence: CDR1 SGHTA, CDR2 FQGNSA. Trimming removed 5 bases at V and 0 bases at J, with 1 base between. The DNA of the CDR3 is TGTGCCAGCAGCGCGAACACCGGGGAGCTGTTTTTT. Translating gives CASSANTGELFF.

This rearrangement joins TRBV9 to TRBJ2-1, with D perhaps matching TRBD2 (5 bases). CDR3 length: 19 residues. Per germline, CDR1 SGDLS and CDR2 YYNGEE. The germline V and J ends were trimmed by 2 bases and 1 base, with 22 bases remaining between them. The CDR3 spells CASSVRTGNPSKSYNEQFF. Written as DNA, the CDR3 is TGTGCCAGCAGCGTGCGTACGGGGAATCCTAGCAAATCCTACAATGAGCAGTTCTTC.

The CDR3 here is CASSYSPGLNTEAFF. CDR3 nucleotide sequence: TGTGCCAGCAGTTACTCGCCAGGACTGAACACTGAAGCTTTCTTT. The rearrangement uses TRBV6-5 and TRBJ1-1, with D unclear. Germline V CDR1 and CDR2: MNHEY, SVGAGI. Trimming left V 0 bases short and J 0 bases short, with 8 bases between. The CDR3 loop spans 15 amino acids.

J is TRBJ2-7 and V is TRBV6-5; weak D call: TRBD1 (5 bases). The ends were cut back, 3 bases at V and 0 bases at J, with 9 bases in the middle. CDR1 MNHEY and CDR2 SVGAGI come from the germline V gene. This CDR3 spans 14 amino acids. CDR3 coding DNA: TGTGCCAGCAGTTATACGGACAACTCCTACGAGCAGTACTTC. Translated, it gives CASSYTDNSYEQYF.

A word on this clonotype: The CDR3 carries no conserved terminal phenylalanine or tryptophan, so it likely arises from a read error. The chain is built from TRBV7-9 and TRBJ2-7, with D tentatively TRBD2 (6 bases). The CDR3 runs to 12 residues. Trimming cost V 5 bases and J 4 bases, with 9 bases left between them. Germline assignment: CDR1 SEHNR and CDR2 FQNEAQ (reference sequence). CDR3 sequence: CASSPGDYEQYL. CDR3 sequence (DNA): TGTGCCAGCAGCCCGGGGGATTACGAGCAGTACCTC.

This rearrangement joins TRBV27 to TRBJ2-7, with 13 bases aligning to TRBD2. This CDR3 is built from 18 residues. The J segment lost 1 base and the V segment lost 5 bases, leaving 11 bases of the junction unmatched. From germline, CDR1 is MNHEY and CDR2 SMNVEV (reference sequence). The CDR3 region is CASSTSGTSGTFSYEQYF. The CDR3 DNA is TGTGCCAGCAGTACCTCCGGGACTAGCGGGACTTTTTCCTACGAGCAGTACTTC.

This sequence joins TRBV12-3 or TRBV12-4 and TRBJ1-6; tentative D call: TRBD1 (5 bases). The CDR3 covers 14 residues. The V gene lost 3 bases and the J gene lost 8 bases, with 11 bases spanning the gap. The CDR3 sequence: CASSFAGGDSPLHF. CDR3 nucleotide sequence: TGTGCCAGCAGTTTCGCCGGGGGGGATTCACCCCTCCACTTT.

The rearrangement links TRBV20-1 to TRBJ1-1; D remains ambiguous. The CDR3 runs 14 residues. Trimming took 2 bases from V and 5 from J, leaving 15 bases between them. Germline V gene lookup returns CDR1 DFQATT and CDR2 SNEGSKA (reference sequence). The CDR3 region is CSARPPGEWTEAFF. The CDR3 DNA reads as TGCAGTGCTAGACCCCCGGGCGAGTGGACTGAAGCTTTCTTT.